The 8 T cell receptor beta chains below were found in one sample sequenced in a study of blood T cell repertoires in COVID-19 (dated by TCRdb to about 2020). The library was generated by the immunoSEQ multiplex PCR assay. TCRdb took over this immuneACCESS table, retaining in-frame rearrangements with V and J assigned. Such tables are incomplete; in checked studies, under half of the missing clones stem from an unresolved V gene, and the remainder is unexplained. The sample table holds 100,000 or so clones, of which 85% to 90% were seen once. Around 4.3% of the sample is taken by the ten largest. Sequenced input: peripheral blood. All receptors come from a middle-aged man with acute or convalescent COVID-19.

The chain is built from TRBV7-9 and TRBJ1-1; TRBD1 matches at 10 bases. CDR1 is SEHNR, CDR2 FQNEAQ, per germline (reference sequence). The length of the CDR3 is 16 residues. J gave up 1 base and V 5 bases, and 7 bases lay outside the gene matches. CDR3 sequence: CASSIDRGLGNTEAFF. The CDR3 DNA reads as TGTGCCAGCAGCATCGACAGGGGGCTAGGGAACACTGAAGCTTTCTTT.

This chain connects TRBV11-2 to TRBJ2-3; 7 nucleotides agree with TRBD2. Losses at the gene ends were 5 bases for V and 6 bases for J; bases not matched to a gene: 8. The CDR3 length is 14 residues. Germline CDR1 reads SGHAT; CDR2 reads FQNNGV. In nucleotides, the CDR3 is TGTGCCAGCAGCCCTCGGGAGGTTCGGGATACGCAGTATTTT. It encodes CASSPREVRDTQYF.

The genes are TRBV11-2 and TRBJ2-1; 9 bases line up with TRBD2. The CDR3 runs 18 residues. CDR1 is SGHAT and CDR2 is FQNNGV in the germline V gene. V lost 5 bases to trimming and J lost 0 bases; unmatched junction nucleotides: 11. CDR3 DNA: TGTGCCAGCAGCCCGTCGCCGGGACTAGCCTTCTCCTACAATGAGCAGTTCTTC. Translating gives CASSPSPGLAFSYNEQFF.

The chain combines TRBV11-3 with TRBJ1-6; 8 bases fit TRBD1. Germline lookup yields CDR1 SGHNT and CDR2 YENEEA. Trimming took 1 base from V and 12 from J; bases not matched to a gene: 8. The CDR3 is 15 residues long. CDR3 protein: CASSLVGQGKGPLHF. CDR3 bases: TGTGCCAGCAGCTTAGTCGGACAGGGAAAGGGACCCCTCCACTTT. Full variable domain (outside the CDR3, taken from reference TRBV11-3 and TRBJ1-6): EAGVVQSPRYKIIEKKQPVAFWCNPISGHNTLYWYLQNLGQGPELLIRYENEEAVDDSQLPKDRFSAERLKGVDSTLKIQPAELGDSAVYLCASSLVGQGKGPLHFGNGTRLTVT.

The V gene is TRBV7-9, the J gene TRBJ2-5; D is ambiguous. Germline assignment: CDR1 SEHNR and CDR2 FQNEAQ (reference sequence). Trimming removed 2 bases at V and 5 bases at J, with 6 bases between. This CDR3 spans 12 amino acids. The CDR3 bases are TGTGCCAGCAGCTTATTCTCGGAGACCCAGTACTTC. Encoded protein: CASSLFSETQYF.

The genes are TRBV29-1 and TRBJ1-1, with a tentative D call TRBD1 (6 bases). The germline gives CDR1 SQVTM, CDR2 ANQGSEA. This CDR3 is 12 amino acids long. Trimming removed 7 bases at V and 3 bases at J, with 12 bases between. The CDR3 loop is CSAEQGDTEAFF. DNA for the CDR3: TGCAGCGCGGAACAGGGAGACACTGAAGCTTTCTTT.

The chain is built from TRBV6-2 or TRBV6-3 and TRBJ2-1; 10 nucleotides agree with TRBD2. CDR1 MNHEY and CDR2 SVGEGT come from the germline V gene. V lost 2 bases to trimming and J lost 9 bases; unmatched junction nucleotides: 16. CDR3 length equals 18 residues. CDR3 in DNA: TGTGCCAGCAGTTACCGGGAGGCCAGCGGGGGGGCTCGGGGTGAGCAGTTCTTC. Translation gives CASSYREASGGARGEQFF.

This clone was observed a few times. The chain has TRBV5-4 and TRBJ1-2, with 7 nucleotides matching TRBD1. Germline loops: CDR1 SGHNT, CDR2 YYREEE (reference sequence). This CDR3 region has 15 residues. Trimming took 4 bases from V and 6 from J; bases not matched to a gene: 12. The CDR3 loop is CASSPNQGGLHGYTF. The CDR3 nucleotides are TGTGCCAGCAGCCCAAACCAAGGGGGCCTCCATGGCTACACCTTC.